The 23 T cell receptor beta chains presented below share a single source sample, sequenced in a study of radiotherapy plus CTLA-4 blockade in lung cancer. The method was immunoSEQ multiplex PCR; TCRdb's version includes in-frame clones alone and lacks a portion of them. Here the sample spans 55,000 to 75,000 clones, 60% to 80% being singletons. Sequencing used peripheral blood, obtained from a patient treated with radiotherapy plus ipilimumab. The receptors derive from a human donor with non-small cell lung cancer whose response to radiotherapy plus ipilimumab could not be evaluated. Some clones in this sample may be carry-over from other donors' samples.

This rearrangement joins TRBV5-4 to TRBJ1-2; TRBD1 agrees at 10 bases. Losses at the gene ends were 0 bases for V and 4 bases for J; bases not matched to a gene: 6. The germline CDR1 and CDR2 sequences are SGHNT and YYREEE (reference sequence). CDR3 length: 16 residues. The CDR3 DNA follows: TGTGCCAGCAGCTTGGGAGGGACAGGGGCATTCTATGGCTACACCTTC. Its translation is CASSLGGTGAFYGYTF.

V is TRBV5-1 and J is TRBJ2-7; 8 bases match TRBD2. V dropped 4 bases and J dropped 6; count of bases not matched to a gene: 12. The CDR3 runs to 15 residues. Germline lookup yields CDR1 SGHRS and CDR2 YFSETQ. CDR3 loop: CASSPPGLEVLEQYF. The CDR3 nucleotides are TGCGCCAGCAGCCCCCCGGGACTAGAAGTCCTCGAGCAGTACTTC.

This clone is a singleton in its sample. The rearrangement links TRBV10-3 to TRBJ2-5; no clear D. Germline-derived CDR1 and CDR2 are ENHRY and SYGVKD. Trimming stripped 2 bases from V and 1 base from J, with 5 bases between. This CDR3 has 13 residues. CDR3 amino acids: CAISETAQETQYF. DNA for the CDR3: TGTGCCATCAGTGAGACAGCCCAAGAGACCCAGTACTTC.

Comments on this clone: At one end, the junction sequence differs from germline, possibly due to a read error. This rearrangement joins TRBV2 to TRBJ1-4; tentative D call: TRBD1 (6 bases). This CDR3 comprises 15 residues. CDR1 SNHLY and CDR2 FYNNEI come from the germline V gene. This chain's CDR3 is CASSVHRDAKEKLFF. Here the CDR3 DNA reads TGTGCCAGCAGTGTACACAGGGACGCTAAAGAAAAACTGTTTTTT.

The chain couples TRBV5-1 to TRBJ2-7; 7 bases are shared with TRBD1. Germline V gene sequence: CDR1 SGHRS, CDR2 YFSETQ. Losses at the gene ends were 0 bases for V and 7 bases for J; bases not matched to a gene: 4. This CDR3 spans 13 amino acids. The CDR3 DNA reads TGCGCCAGCAGCTTGGGGACAGGCGAGGAGCAGTACTTC. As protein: CASSLGTGEEQYF.

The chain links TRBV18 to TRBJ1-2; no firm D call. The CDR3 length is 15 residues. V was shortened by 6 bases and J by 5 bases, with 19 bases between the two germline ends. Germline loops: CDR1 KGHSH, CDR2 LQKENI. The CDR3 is CASSREGSVIYGYTF. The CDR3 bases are TGTGCCAGCTCCCGGGAAGGATCCGTGATTTATGGCTACACCTTC. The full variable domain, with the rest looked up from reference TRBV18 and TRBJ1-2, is NAGVMQNPRHLVRRRGQEARLRCSPMKGHSHVYWYRQLPEEGLKFMVYLQKENIIDESGMPKERFSAEFPKEGPSILRIQQVVRGDSAAYFCASSREGSVIYGYTFGSGTRLTVV.

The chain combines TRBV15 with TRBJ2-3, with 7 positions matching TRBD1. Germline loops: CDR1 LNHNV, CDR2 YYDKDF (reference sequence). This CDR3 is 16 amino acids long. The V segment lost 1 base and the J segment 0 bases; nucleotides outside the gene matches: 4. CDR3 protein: CATSRGGTASTDTQYF. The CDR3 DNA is TGTGCCACCAGCAGAGGTGGGACAGCTAGCACAGATACGCAGTATTTT.

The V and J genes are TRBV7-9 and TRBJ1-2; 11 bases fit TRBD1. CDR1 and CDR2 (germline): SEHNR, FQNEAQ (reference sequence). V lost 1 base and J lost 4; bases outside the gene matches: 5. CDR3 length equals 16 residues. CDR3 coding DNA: TGTGCCAGCAGCTTAGGCTCCGGGACAGGGGGCTATGGCTACACCTTC. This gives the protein CASSLGSGTGGYGYTF. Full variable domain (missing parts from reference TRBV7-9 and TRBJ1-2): DTGVSQNPRHKITKRGQNVTFRCDPISEHNRLYWYRQTLGQGPEFLTYFQNEAQLEKSRLLSDRFSAERPKGSFSTLEIQRTEQGDSAMYLCASSLGSGTGGYGYTFGSGTRLTVV.

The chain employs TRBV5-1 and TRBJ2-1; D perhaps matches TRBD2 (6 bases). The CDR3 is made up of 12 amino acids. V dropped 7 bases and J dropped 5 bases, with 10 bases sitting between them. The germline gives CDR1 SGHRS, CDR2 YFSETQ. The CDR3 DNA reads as TGCGCCAGCGGGGGGAAGGACAATGAGCAGTTCTTC. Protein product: CASGGKDNEQFF. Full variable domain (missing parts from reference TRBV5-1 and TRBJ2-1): KAGVTQTPRYLIKTRGQQVTLSCSPISGHRSVSWYQQTPGQGLQFLFEYFSETQRNKGNFPGRFSGRQFSNSRSEMNVSTLELGDSALYLCASGGKDNEQFFGPGTRLTVL.

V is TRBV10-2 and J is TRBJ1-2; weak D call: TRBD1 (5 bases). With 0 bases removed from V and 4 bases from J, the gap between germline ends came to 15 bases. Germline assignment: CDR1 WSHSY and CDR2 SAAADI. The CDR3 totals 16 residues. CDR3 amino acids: CASSESHPGGGYGYTF. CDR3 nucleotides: TGCGCCAGCAGTGAGTCCCACCCTGGGGGAGGCTATGGCTACACCTTC.

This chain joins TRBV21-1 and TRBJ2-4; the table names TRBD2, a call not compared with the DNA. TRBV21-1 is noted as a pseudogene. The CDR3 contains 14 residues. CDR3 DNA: TGTGCCAGCAGCAAAGCTCCGCGGGTTGACATTCAGTACTTC. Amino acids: CASSKAPRVDIQYF.

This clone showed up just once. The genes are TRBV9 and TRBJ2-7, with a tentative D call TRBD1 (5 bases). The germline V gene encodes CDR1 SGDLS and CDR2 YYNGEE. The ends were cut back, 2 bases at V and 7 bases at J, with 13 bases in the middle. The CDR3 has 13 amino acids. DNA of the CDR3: TGTGCCAGCAGCGTCGCGACAGCAGGGGAGCAGTACTTC. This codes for CASSVATAGEQYF.

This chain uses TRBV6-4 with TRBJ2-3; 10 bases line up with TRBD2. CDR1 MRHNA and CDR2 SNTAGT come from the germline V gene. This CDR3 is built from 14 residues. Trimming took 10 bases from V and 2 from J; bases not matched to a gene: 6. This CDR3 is CATRLAGATDTQYF. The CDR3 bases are TGTGCCACAAGGCTAGCGGGAGCCACAGATACGCAGTATTTT.

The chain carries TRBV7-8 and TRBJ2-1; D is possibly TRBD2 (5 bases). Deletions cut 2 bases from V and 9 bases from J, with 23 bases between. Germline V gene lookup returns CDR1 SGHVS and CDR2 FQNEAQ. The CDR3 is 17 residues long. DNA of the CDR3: TGTGCCAGCAGCTTAAACCCCACCACCGGGATCGCGGTTGAGCAGTTCTTC. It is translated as CASSLNPTTGIAVEQFF.

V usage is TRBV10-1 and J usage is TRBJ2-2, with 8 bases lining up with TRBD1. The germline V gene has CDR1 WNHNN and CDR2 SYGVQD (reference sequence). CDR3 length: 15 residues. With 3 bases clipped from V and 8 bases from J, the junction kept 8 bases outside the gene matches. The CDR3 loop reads CASSEIRGRGGELFF. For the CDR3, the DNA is TGCGCCAGCAGTGAAATCAGGGGGCGGGGTGGGGAGCTGTTTTTT.

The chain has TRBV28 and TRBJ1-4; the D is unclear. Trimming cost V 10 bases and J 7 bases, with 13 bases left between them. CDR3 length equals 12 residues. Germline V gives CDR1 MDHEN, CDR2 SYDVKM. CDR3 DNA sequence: TGTGCCACCCATCAAGGACTTGAAAAACTGTTTTTT. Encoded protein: CATHQGLEKLFF.

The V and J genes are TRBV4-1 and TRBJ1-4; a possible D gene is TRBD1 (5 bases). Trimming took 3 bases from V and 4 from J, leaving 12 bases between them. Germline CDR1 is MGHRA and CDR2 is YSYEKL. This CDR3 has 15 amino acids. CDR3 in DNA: TGCGCCAGCAGCCAGCAGGGTAATGATAATGAAAAACTGTTTTTT. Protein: CASSQQGNDNEKLFF.

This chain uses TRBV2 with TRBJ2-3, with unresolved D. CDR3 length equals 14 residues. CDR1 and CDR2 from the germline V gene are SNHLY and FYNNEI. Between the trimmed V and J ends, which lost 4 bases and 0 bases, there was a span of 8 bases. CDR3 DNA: TGTGCCAGCAGTGGTCACTCAAGCACAGATACGCAGTATTTT. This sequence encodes CASSGHSSTDTQYF.

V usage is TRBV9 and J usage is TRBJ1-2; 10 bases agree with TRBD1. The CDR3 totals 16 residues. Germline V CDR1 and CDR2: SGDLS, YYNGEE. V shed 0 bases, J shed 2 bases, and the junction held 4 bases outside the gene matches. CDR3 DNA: TGTGCCAGCAGCGTAGAGGGACAGGGGACCAACTATGGCTACACCTTC. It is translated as CASSVEGQGTNYGYTF.

This chain's CDR3 is CASISQGAGEQYF. CDR3 nucleotide sequence: TGTGCCAGCATAAGTCAGGGGGCAGGGGAGCAGTACTTC. This chain joins TRBV6-5 and TRBJ2-7, with 8 nucleotides matching TRBD1. After removal of 7 bases from V and 7 bases from J, the junction contained 9 bases not matched to a gene. There are 13 residues in the CDR3. CDR1 is MNHEY and CDR2 is SVGAGI in the germline V gene.

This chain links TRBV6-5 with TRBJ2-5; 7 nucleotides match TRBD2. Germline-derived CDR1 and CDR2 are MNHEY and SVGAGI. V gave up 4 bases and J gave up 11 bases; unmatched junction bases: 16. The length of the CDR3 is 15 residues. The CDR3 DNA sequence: TGTGCCAGCAGTTTGGGAGGGACTTCCGTGCGAGAGCAGTACTTC. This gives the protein CASSLGGTSVREQYF.

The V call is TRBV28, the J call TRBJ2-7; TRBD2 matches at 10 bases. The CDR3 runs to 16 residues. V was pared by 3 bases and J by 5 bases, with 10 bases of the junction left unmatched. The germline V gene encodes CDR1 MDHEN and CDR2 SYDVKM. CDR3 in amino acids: CASSFPRERGGHEQYF. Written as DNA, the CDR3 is TGTGCCAGCAGTTTCCCTCGGGAGCGGGGGGGCCACGAGCAGTACTTC. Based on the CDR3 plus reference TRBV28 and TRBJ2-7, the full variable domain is DVKVTQSSRYLVKRTGEKVFLECVQDMDHENMFWYRQDPGLGLRLIYFSYDVKMKEKGDIPEGYSVSREKKERFSLILESASTNQTSMYLCASSFPRERGGHEQYFGPGTRLTVT.

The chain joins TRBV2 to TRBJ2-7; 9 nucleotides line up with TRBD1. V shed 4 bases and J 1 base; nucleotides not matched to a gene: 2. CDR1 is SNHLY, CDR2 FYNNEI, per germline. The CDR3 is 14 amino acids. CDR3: CASSGQGGSYEQYF. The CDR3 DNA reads TGTGCCAGCAGTGGACAGGGGGGGTCCTACGAGCAGTACTTC. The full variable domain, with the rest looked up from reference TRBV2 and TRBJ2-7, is EPEVTQTPSHQVTQMGQEVILRCVPISNHLYFYWYRQILGQKVEFLVSFYNNEISEKSEIFDDQFSVERPDGSNFTLKIRSTKLEDSAMYFCASSGQGGSYEQYFGPGTRLTVT.